A single sample gave rise to the 21 T cell receptor beta chains below, sequenced in a study of T cells in Graves' hyperthyroidism and ophthalmopathy. The CDR3 regions of TCR beta were amplified from RNA transcripts. Initially, a first-round RT-PCR of the TCR CDR3 employed the HTBI primer set. TCRdb recomputed calls from the multiplex PCR reads with MiXCR, one row per CDR3 protein. Altogether roughly 96,000 distinct CDR3 sequences are present, roughly 49% being singletons, with the ten largest covering roughly 27%. The material sequenced was blood. Receptor source: a woman aged 35 to 49 with Graves' hyperthyroidism.

The chain uses TRBV7-2 and TRBJ1-6, with TRBD1 matching over 8 bases. CDR1 is SGHTA and CDR2 is FQGNSA in the germline V gene. After removal of 8 bases from V and 9 bases from J, the junction contained 9 bases not matched to a gene. CDR3 size: 14 residues. CDR3 DNA: TGTGCCAGCGCCCAGGACAGGGAGGGTTCACCCCTCCACTTT. Protein product: CASAQDREGSPLHF.

The sample holds a few counts of this clonotype. This chain uses TRBV19 with TRBJ2-7; TRBD2 aligns across 12 bases. Looked up from germline, CDR1 is LNHDA and CDR2 is SQIVND (reference sequence). This CDR3 comprises 17 residues. The V segment lost 3 bases and the J segment 3 bases; nucleotides outside the gene matches: 9. CDR3 in DNA: TGTGCCAGTAGTATTACAGGACTAGCGGGGACTTTCTACGAGCAGTACTTC. Translation gives CASSITGLAGTFYEQYF.

This clonotype was counted only a few times. This rearrangement joins TRBV7-2 to TRBJ2-7, with D possibly being TRBD2 (6 bases). Germline CDR1 is SGHTA and CDR2 is FQGNSA. This CDR3 is built from 11 residues. V gave up 6 bases and J gave up 6 bases, with 9 bases separating them. CDR3 in amino acids: CASRAGSEQYF. CDR3 DNA sequence: TGTGCCAGCAGAGCCGGGAGCGAGCAGTACTTC. Using reference TRBV7-2 and TRBJ2-7 for the parts outside the CDR3, the full variable domain is GAGVSQSPSNKVTEKGKDVELRCDPISGHTALYWYRQSLGQGLEFLIYFQGNSAPDKSGLPSDRFSAERTGGSVSTLTIQRTQQEDSAVYLCASRAGSEQYFGPGTRLTVT.

Many counts were recorded for this clonotype. This chain uses TRBV7-2 with TRBJ1-1; D not resolved. CDR3 length: 13 residues. Trimming took off 6 bases at V and 2 bases at J, with 10 bases between the two ends. CDR1 is SGHTA and CDR2 is FQGNSA in the germline V gene. The CDR3 DNA reads as TGTGCCAGCAGGTCACTATTAAACACTGAAGCTTTCTTT. Its protein product is CASRSLLNTEAFF.

This chain links TRBV7-8 with TRBJ2-5; no firm D call. This CDR3 contains 15 residues. Germline CDR1 and CDR2: SGHVS and FQNEAQ. Trimming stripped 1 base from V and 9 bases from J, with 18 bases between. The CDR3 reads CASSLELGLGQPQYF. Written as DNA, the CDR3 is TGTGCCAGCAGCTTAGAGTTAGGGCTTGGTCAGCCCCAGTACTTC.

This clonotype has only one observation. This sequence joins TRBV7-6 and TRBJ2-3; weak D call: TRBD1 (6 bases). The CDR3 spans 15 residues. Germline loops: CDR1 SGHVS, CDR2 FNYEAQ. The ends were cut back, 8 bases at V and 0 bases at J, with 15 bases in the middle. The DNA for the CDR3 is TGTGCCAGCTCACCATGGGACACGAGCACAGATACGCAGTATTTT. The encoded protein is CASSPWDTSTDTQYF.

V usage is TRBV10-3 and J usage is TRBJ2-2, with 9 positions matching TRBD2. Germline V lookup: CDR1 ENHRY, CDR2 SYGVKD. The trim removed 4 bases at V and 5 bases at J, leaving 5 bases unmatched. The CDR3 runs to 15 residues. CDR3 sequence: CAISVPSGTTGELFF. Written as DNA, the CDR3 is TGTGCCATCAGTGTTCCTAGCGGGACAACCGGGGAGCTGTTTTTT.

The chain combines TRBV20-1 with TRBJ2-7; the D gene is possibly TRBD2 (5 bases). V lost 6 bases, J lost 6 bases, and 15 bases lay in between. Germline values: CDR1 DFQATT, CDR2 SNEGSKA (reference sequence). The CDR3 is 12 amino acids. The CDR3 DNA follows: TGCAGTGCACCGAGGACGGGAAGCGAGCAGTACTTC. Translating gives CSAPRTGSEQYF.

This clonotype appeared many times. The chain has TRBV5-1 and TRBJ2-7; possible D gene TRBD2, 5 bases. CDR1 SGHRS and CDR2 YFSETQ come from the germline V gene. V gave up 5 bases and J gave up 5 bases, with 14 bases separating them. This CDR3 has 13 residues. The CDR3 nucleotides are TGCGCCAGCAGTTGGACTCCTCCCAACGAGCAGTACTTC. This gives the protein CASSWTPPNEQYF.

The rearrangement links TRBV5-6 to TRBJ1-5; TRBD1 agrees at 7 bases. This CDR3 spans 13 amino acids. Trimming took 0 bases from V and 9 from J; bases not matched to a gene: 3. Per germline, CDR1 SGHDT and CDR2 YYEEEE. The CDR3 reads CASSLGQGLPQHF. In DNA form, the CDR3 reads TGTGCCAGCAGCTTGGGACAGGGTTTGCCCCAGCATTTT.

The table lists this clonotype with many counts. The rearrangement uses TRBV7-9 and TRBJ1-1; D may be TRBD1 (5 bases). The V end was cut by 7 bases, the J end by 8 bases, with 11 bases between. CDR3 size: 11 residues. CDR1 and CDR2 from the germline V gene are SEHNR and FQNEAQ (reference sequence). The CDR3 sequence: CASILGAEAFF. As DNA, the CDR3 is TGTGCCAGCATTCTCGGGGCCGAAGCTTTCTTT.

This clonotype is medium-sized within its sample. This chain uses TRBV15 with TRBJ1-4; D not certain. V lost 0 bases to trimming and J lost 8 bases, with 10 bases between them. From germline, CDR1 is LNHNV and CDR2 YYDKDF (reference sequence). The CDR3 sequence is 14 residues long. The CDR3 DNA reads TGTGCCACCAGCAGAGATCGGGGTAACGAAAAACTGTTTTTT. Its translation is CATSRDRGNEKLFF. Variable domain in full (rest from reference TRBV15 and TRBJ1-4): DAMVIQNPRYQVTQFGKPVTLSCSQTLNHNVMYWYQQKSSQAPKLLFHYYDKDFNNEADTPDNFQSRRPNTSFCFLDIRSPGLGDTAMYLCATSRDRGNEKLFFGSGTQLSVL.

The chain joins TRBV7-2 to TRBJ2-3, with 8 bases that match TRBD2. Germline V CDR1 and CDR2: SGHTA, FQGNSA. J gave up 1 base and V 3 bases, and 12 bases lay outside the gene matches. CDR3 size: 18 residues. Here the CDR3 reads CASSFGGGSGRGTDTQYF. DNA for the CDR3: TGTGCCAGCAGCTTTGGCGGCGGCAGCGGGAGAGGCACAGATACGCAGTATTTT.

The chain is built from TRBV25-1 and TRBJ2-5; D is undetermined. The CDR3 is 10 residues long. Germline-derived CDR1 and CDR2 are MGHDK and SYGVNS. The CDR3 nucleotides read TGTGCTAGTATGACGGAGACCCAGTACTTC. Its translation is CASMTETQYF.

This clonotype has at least ten counts. The chain carries TRBV12-3 or TRBV12-4 and TRBJ2-7; 8 bases are a match to TRBD2. V shed 5 bases, J shed 10 bases, and the junction held 13 bases outside the gene matches. This CDR3 is built from 14 residues. In DNA, the CDR3 is TGTGCCAGCAGTACAAAAGCGGGGGCGGCGGGTCAGTACTTC. Translated, it gives CASSTKAGAAGQYF.

This clonotype was found many times. The rearrangement joins TRBV6-1 to TRBJ2-7; 7 bases agree with TRBD1. The germline V gene has CDR1 MNHNS and CDR2 SASEGT. After removal of 11 bases from V and 6 bases from J, the junction contained 13 bases not matched to a gene. The CDR3 is 13 residues long. CDR3 sequence reads: CAGAQTGLGEQYF. In DNA form, the CDR3 reads TGTGCCGGGGCGCAGACAGGGCTAGGCGAGCAGTACTTC.

This clonotype was seen at least ten times. The rearrangement joins TRBV7-3 to TRBJ2-3; 7 bases line up with TRBD2. The CDR3 has 14 amino acids. V trimming: 5 bases; J trimming: 3 bases; junction bases outside the gene matches: 5. CDR1 and CDR2 (germline): SGHTA, FQGTGA. CDR3 sequence (DNA): TGTGCCAGCAGCAACGGGAGGACTACAGATACGCAGTATTTT. Translated, it gives CASSNGRTTDTQYF.

V gene TRBV29-1 combines with J gene TRBJ2-7, with 12 bases aligning to TRBD1. This CDR3 contains 15 residues. Germline CDR1 reads SQVTM; CDR2 reads ANQGSEA. Losses at the gene ends were 5 bases for V and 3 bases for J; bases not matched to a gene: 8. DNA of the CDR3: TGCAGCGTTCCGGGACAGGGGGCCCCCGTCTACGAGCAGTACTTC. Translated, it gives CSVPGQGAPVYEQYF.

In its sample, this clonotype was seen many times. The V call is TRBV9, the J call TRBJ1-4; D unclear. The germline CDR1 and CDR2 sequences are SGDLS and YYNGEE. The germline V and J ends were trimmed by 2 bases and 12 bases, with 17 bases remaining between them. The CDR3 contains 14 residues. The CDR3 sequence: CASSVDGKAGELFF. CDR3 in DNA: TGTGCCAGCAGCGTTGACGGCAAAGCCGGGGAACTGTTTTTT.

V and J are TRBV2 and TRBJ2-2; tentatively, D is TRBD2 (6 bases). The ends were cut back, 4 bases at V and 5 bases at J, with 11 bases in the middle. CDR1 SNHLY and CDR2 FYNNEI come from the germline V gene. The CDR3 loop spans 14 amino acids. CDR3 in amino acids: CASSAGTRTGELFF. CDR3 in DNA: TGTGCCAGCAGTGCGGGGACTCGGACCGGGGAGCTGTTTTTT.

This chain uses TRBV20-1 with TRBJ1-2; TRBD1 is a possible D gene (5 bases). V shed 2 bases and J shed 4 bases, with 14 bases lying between them. This CDR3 spans 14 amino acids. Per germline, CDR1 DFQATT and CDR2 SNEGSKA (reference sequence). The CDR3 loop is CSARPTRDAYGYTF. Here the CDR3 DNA reads TGCAGTGCTAGACCGACCCGGGACGCCTATGGCTACACCTTC.